Listed below are T cell receptor beta chains from one sample, sequenced in a study of human T cells and chemical hapten exposure. TCRdb re-called the RACE reads with MiXCR, one entry per CDR3 protein. This sample has about 35,000 distinct CDR3 sequences, with 9% to 15% found just once. Sequencing was performed on whole blood, taken in connection with sensitization to the hapten diphenylcyclopropenone (DPC). The receptors come from a middle-aged woman with alopecia areata. Some clones in this sample may be carry-over from other donors' samples. Each CDR3 is given with its conserved first and last residue. A D gene is named only where the DNA matches it firmly. Clone size, where shown, is once, few, many, or a class for clones that have expanded.

J gene,D gene,CDR3 length,clone size,V gene,CDR3 DNA,CDR3 protein
TRBJ1-5,.,15,few,TRBV4-1,TGCGCCAGCAGCCAAGATGTAACAAACAATCAGCCCCAGCATTTT,CASSQDVTNNQPQHF
TRBJ2-1,TRBD1,11,once,TRBV29-1,TGCAGCAGCCGGGACAGCCACGAGCAGTTCTTC,CSSRDSHEQFF
TRBJ2-1,.,15,many,TRBV7-2,TGTGCCAGCAGCTTAGTGCAGGGTGCGAGCTATGAGCAGTTCTTC,CASSLVQGASYEQFF
TRBJ2-6,TRBD1,19,few,TRBV11-2,TGTGCCAGCAGAACCCTACCGGGACAGGGCTCTTCTGGGGCCAACGTCCTGACTTTC,CASRTLPGQGSSGANVLTF
TRBJ2-3,.,19,many,TRBV4-3,TGCGCCAGCAGCCTCAATCCCGCAGGACTGGCGCGACCCACAGATACGCAGTATTTT,CASSLNPAGLARPTDTQYF
TRBJ2-1,.,15,.,TRBV6-2/TRBV6-3,TGTGCCAGCAGTTACTCGGCAGAATTCTACAATGAGCAGTTCTTC,CASSYSAEFYNEQFF
TRBJ1-6,TRBD1,16,.,TRBV4-3,TGCGCCAGCAGCCAAGCCGGGACAGGGGGCAGGTCACCCCTCCACTTT,CASSQAGTGGRSPLHF
TRBJ2-2,.,15,few,TRBV12-3/TRBV12-4,TGTGCCAGCAGTCGGCCCCCTCCACTTCCCGAGGAGCTGTTTTTT,CASSRPPPLPEELFF
TRBJ2-1,TRBD2,15,few,TRBV7-3,TGTGCCAGCAGCTTAATTGCTAGCGGATACAATGAGCAGTTCTTC,CASSLIASGYNEQFF
TRBJ2-7,TRBD1,17,few,TRBV24-1,TGTGCCACCAGTGATCCAAGGGCACAGGGGCTCCCCGGGGAGCAGTACTTC,CATSDPRAQGLPGEQYF
TRBJ2-1,.,20,.,TRBV20-1,TGCAGTGCTAGAGATATGTTGAGGAGGAGTAGGGCGGGGTCCTACAATGAGCAGTTCTTC,CSARDMLRRSRAGSYNEQFF
TRBJ2-3,.,16,medium-sized,TRBV11-2,TGTGCCAGCAGCTTAGCTGGCAGGAGGGGCACAGATACGCAGTATTTT,CASSLAGRRGTDTQYF
TRBJ2-2,.,16,few,TRBV5-5,TGTGCCAGCAGCTTGTCATACAGCGGAGACACCGGGGAGCTGTTTTTT,CASSLSYSGDTGELFF
TRBJ2-1,TRBD2,16,few,TRBV30,TGTGCCTCATCACATACGAGCGGGGGGGCGCGTCGTGAGCAGTTCTTC,CASSHTSGGARREQFF
TRBJ2-5,.,12,many,TRBV11-3,TGTGCCAGCAGCATCGACGTTGAGACCCAGTACTTC,CASSIDVETQYF